The 2 T cell receptor beta chains presented below share a single source sample, sequenced in a study of T cells in Graves' hyperthyroidism and ophthalmopathy. There were TCR beta CDR3 regions amplified from RNA transcripts. The primer set for the first-round RT-PCR of the TCR CDR3 was HTBI. MiXCR, applied by TCRdb to the multiplex PCR reads, yields one record per CDR3 protein. The sample consists of 750,000 to 900,000 distinct CDR3 sequences, around 38% of them appearing once. The specimen sequenced was blood. Every receptor here comes from a man between 18 and 29 years old with Graves' hyperthyroidism.

The rearrangement joins TRBV2 to TRBJ1-5; TRBD1 aligns across 8 bases. The CDR3 runs 15 residues. Germline assignment: CDR1 SNHLY and CDR2 FYNNEI. Losses at the gene ends were 7 bases for V and 4 bases for J; bases not matched to a gene: 9. This chain's CDR3 is CASNLDRGANQPQHF. The CDR3 region has the DNA TGTGCCAGCAACCTAGACAGGGGAGCAAATCAGCCCCAGCATTTT.

The chain joins TRBV13 to TRBJ1-6; no clear D gene. The CDR3 loop spans 12 amino acids. The germline CDR1 and CDR2 sequences are PRHDT and FYEKMQ (reference sequence). V was cut by 2 bases and J by 13 bases, with 9 bases left in between. The CDR3 protein is CASSLRERPLHF. The CDR3 nucleotides read TGTGCCAGCAGCTTACGGGAGAGGCCCCTCCACTTT.